Sequencing of this T cell receptor beta chain was carried out in a study of human T cells and chemical hapten exposure. Across the study: Sensitization applied 2% DPC to around 2 cm by around 2 cm of upper inner arm skin. Yields of TCR per sample differed, chiefly owing to small differences in pooled library volume.

Time point denoted: patch test 1, 2 weeks after DPC sensitization. The treatment: therapeutic diphenylcyclopropenone sensitization with weekly scalp DPC. A word on this clonotype: Antigen: not known. A much larger clone sits a single nucleotide away, making a read error possible.

Points from the study as a whole: TCRs above 1 in 1000 frequency did not change with DPC sensitization.

Looked up from germline, CDR1 is MNHEY and CDR2 is SMNVEV (reference sequence). The CDR3 is 19 amino acids. Authors' processing steps: From about 22,000 to 700,000 TCRs were found per sample, with a median of 95,638. A single record per CDR3 protein comes from TCRdb applying MiXCR to the RACE reads. The V and J calls and clone size come from TCRdb's table, not from the authors' own analysis. The sample gives approximately 340,000 distinct CDR3 sequences, roughly 6.9% of which show up once; approximately 8% is in the top ten. This material consisted of whole blood, taken in connection with sensitization to the hapten diphenylcyclopropenone (DPC). The TCR comes from a woman between 18 and 29 years old with alopecia areata. Some clones in this sample may be carry-over from other donors' samples. The V gene is TRBV27, the J gene TRBJ2-7, with D maybe TRBD1 (6 bases). As DNA, the CDR3 is TGTGCCAGCTGTTTAAGGTTATTTCCCTGGGGGACAATTTCCTACGAGCAGTACTTC. Translating it yields CASCLRLFPWGTISYEQYF.